This TCR beta chain is from a study of blood T cell repertoires in COVID-19. Trimming at V came to 3 bases and at J to 6 bases, leaving 11 bases not matched to a gene. CDR3 size: 16 residues. Germline CDR1 reads KGHSH; CDR2 reads LQKENI. Sequencing used immunoSEQ multiplex PCR; TCRdb keeps in-frame clones, though not all of them. This table has approximately 250,000 clones, roughly 83% appearing once. The rearrangement links TRBV18 to TRBJ2-1; 7 nucleotides agree with TRBD2. Sequenced sample: peripheral blood. This receptor was identified in a man between 60 and 75 years old who had recovered from COVID-19. CDR3: CASSPSRAGLTNEQFF. The CDR3 coding sequence is TGTGCCAGCTCACCGAGTCGAGCGGGACTGACCAATGAGCAGTTCTTC.